This is a list of T cell receptor beta chains from one sample in a study of T cell responses to AZD1222 COVID-19 vaccine. Generated by immunoSEQ multiplex PCR, the TCRdb table keeps only in-frame clones and is missing some. The table has 180,000 or so clones, about 92% seen once. The sample was peripheral blood, taken 28 days after the second AZD1222 dose. These receptors originate from an adult who received the AZD1222 COVID-19 vaccine. CDR3s include the opening cysteine and the closing phenylalanine or tryptophan. A D gene is named only where the DNA matches it firmly. Rows give clone size only sometimes, using once, few, many, or a class for an expanded clone.

>TRBV5-1|TRBJ2-7|16|.|.
TGCGCCAGCAGCTTGGAAGTGACGGGCAGCTCCTACGAGCAGTACTTC
CASSLEVTGSSYEQYF
>TRBV6-5|TRBJ1-1|11|.|.
TGTGCCAGCAGGTCGGACACTGAAGCTTTCTTT
CASRSDTEAFF
>TRBV5-1|TRBJ2-2|15|.|.
TGCGCCAGCAGCCCGACTAGAAGTGGCGCGGGGGAGCTGTTTTTT
CASSPTRSGAGELFF
>TRBV11-3|TRBJ2-1|13|.|.
TGTGCCAGCGGCGGGGAGTTTAACAATGAGCAGTTCTTC
CASGGEFNNEQFF
>TRBV7-9|TRBJ2-7|16|.|TRBD1
TGTGCCAGCAGCCCTGCCAGGGGACAGGCCTACTACGAGCAGTACTTC
CASSPARGQAYYEQYF
>TRBV12-3/TRBV12-4|TRBJ1-2|13|.|.
TGTGCCAGCAGTCCGCTCGGTGGAGATGGCTACACCTTC
CASSPLGGDGYTF
>TRBV10-2|TRBJ1-2|16|.|TRBD1
TGCGCCAGCAGTGAGCTGACAGGGGGATTAAACTATGGCTACACCTTC
CASSELTGGLNYGYTF
>TRBV6-5|TRBJ1-6|14|.|.
TGTGCCAGCCACGGGACAATAGATAATTCACCCCTCCACTTT
CASHGTIDNSPLHF
>TRBV5-1|TRBJ1-3|17|.|TRBD1
TGCGCCAGCAGCTTGGCAATGGCAGGGGGTTCCGGAAACACCATATATTTT
CASSLAMAGGSGNTIYF
>TRBV4-2|TRBJ2-3|17|few|TRBD2
TGTGCCAGCAGCCGGGAGTTGACGGGAGGGCCTCAAGATACGCAGTATTTT
CASSRELTGGPQDTQYF
>TRBV4-1|TRBJ2-7|15|few|.
TGCGCCAGCAGCCCCCTCCAGGGACTGAGTTACGAGCAGTACTTC
CASSPLQGLSYEQYF
>TRBV27|TRBJ1-2|12|.|TRBD1
TGTGCCAGCAGCATCAGGGGGCATGGCTACACCTTC
CASSIRGHGYTF
>TRBV6-5|TRBJ2-1|13|.|TRBD2
TGTGCCAGCAGATTGACTAGCGGGAGTACGCAGTTCTTC
CASRLTSGSTQFF
>TRBV3-1/TRBV3-2|TRBJ1-2|13|.|.
TGTGCCAGCAGCCAAGACAGGGCCTATGGCTACACCTTC
CASSQDRAYGYTF
>TRBV30|TRBJ1-1|12|.|.
TGTGCCTGGACGGGAATGAACACTGAAGCTTTCTTT
CAWTGMNTEAFF
>TRBV7-8|TRBJ1-3|17|once|.
TGTGCCAGCAGCCCTCGGGGGCCCCAAGTCTCTGGAAACACCATATATTTT
CASSPRGPQVSGNTIYF
>TRBV3-1/TRBV3-2|TRBJ2-5|15|few|TRBD2
TGTGCCAGCAGCCCGGGACTAGCGGGGGGGCAGACCCAGTACTTC
CASSPGLAGGQTQYF
>TRBV7-6|TRBJ1-5|16|few|.
TGTGCCAGCAGTTTAACCCCGCAGGGAGGGAATCAGCCCCAGCATTTT
CASSLTPQGGNQPQHF
>TRBV28|TRBJ2-1|17|.|TRBD2
TGTGCCAGCAGTCCCGCTCGACTAGCGGGGGAACTTTACGAGCAGTTCTTC
CASSPARLAGELYEQFF
>TRBV6-1|TRBJ2-2|13|.|.
TGTGCCAGCAGTAACGGGGACACCGGGGAGCTGTTTTTT
CASSNGDTGELFF
>TRBV3-1/TRBV3-2|TRBJ2-7|13|.|.
TGTGCCAGCAGCCAAGATGTCCAGTCCGAGCAGTACTTC
CASSQDVQSEQYF
>TRBV19|TRBJ1-5|15|.|.
TGTGCCAGTAGTTTGGCAGTGCATAGCAATCAGCCCCAGCATTTT
CASSLAVHSNQPQHF
>TRBV6-5|TRBJ1-1|14|.|.
TGTGCCAGCAGTTACATAGGGGGGAGTACTGAAGCTTTCTTT
CASSYIGGSTEAFF
>TRBV9|TRBJ2-1|11|.|.
TGTGCCAGCAGCCAACTGGGGGAGCAGTTCTTC
CASSQLGEQFF
>TRBV13|TRBJ2-6|14|.|.
TGTGCCAGCAGCTTACTCCGGGGGGCCAACGTCCTGACTTTC
CASSLLRGANVLTF
>TRBV4-1|TRBJ1-1|14|.|.
TGCGCCAGCAGCTTGGACGGACTGAACACTGAAGCTTTCTTT
CASSLDGLNTEAFF
>TRBV6-1|TRBJ2-4|15|few|TRBD2
TGTGCCAGCAGTGAACTAGCGGGGGACCAAAACATTCAGTACTTC
CASSELAGDQNIQYF
>TRBV20-1|TRBJ1-5|11|.|.
TGCAGTGCTAGAGTCGGTCAGCCCCAGCATTTT
CSARVGQPQHF
>TRBV6-2/TRBV6-3|TRBJ1-1|14|.|.
TGTGCCAGCAGTTTTGGGGGAAGTTGGACTGAAGCTTTCTTT
CASSFGGSWTEAFF
>TRBV11-2|TRBJ1-6|15|.|TRBD1
TGTGCCAGCAGCTCAGGGGACAGGGGTGATTCACCCCTCCACTTT
CASSSGDRGDSPLHF
>TRBV24-1|TRBJ1-2|12|.|.
TGTGCCACCAGTGATTTGGTGGATGGCTACACCTTC
CATSDLVDGYTF
>TRBV10-3|TRBJ1-1|17|.|TRBD1
TGTGCCATCAGTGAGAAATTAGGGGGACAGGGTAGTACTGAAGCTTTCTTT
CAISEKLGGQGSTEAFF
>TRBV13|TRBJ1-1|14|.|.
TGTGCCAGCAGCTTAAACCTGATGAACACTGAAGCTTTCTTT
CASSLNLMNTEAFF
>TRBV7-9|TRBJ2-3|18|.|TRBD2
TGTGCCAGCAGCTCCGGACTGGCGGGGGGACCCCAATCAGATACGCAGTATTTT
CASSSGLAGGPQSDTQYF
>TRBV15|TRBJ1-2|14|.|TRBD1
TGTGCCACCAGCGGCGGGACAGGGGGCCTTGGCTACACCTTC
CATSGGTGGLGYTF
>TRBV19|TRBJ2-3|14|.|.
TGTGCCAGTAGTCGTAGCGGTAGCACAGATACGCAGTATTTT
CASSRSGSTDTQYF
>TRBV29-1|TRBJ2-1|17|.|.
TGCAGCGCTGGATCGGACTCGGACCTTACTAGACACCACGGGCAGTTCTTC
CSAGSDSDLTRHHGQFF
>TRBV3-1/TRBV3-2|TRBJ1-1|17|.|TRBD1
TGTGCCAGCAGCCAGGGGCTAACAGGGGTTTCGAACACTGAAGCTTTCTTT
CASSQGLTGVSNTEAFF
>TRBV3-1/TRBV3-2|TRBJ2-7|14|.|TRBD1
TGTGCCAGCAGCATGCGGACAGGGGGCTACGAGCAGTACTTC
CASSMRTGGYEQYF
>TRBV4-1|TRBJ2-1|11|.|.
TGCGCCAGCAGCCAAGAAAATGAGCAGTTCTTC
CASSQENEQFF
>TRBV7-2|TRBJ2-1|14|.|.
TGTGCCAGCAGCTTAGTTAGTCCAAAGGGTGAGCAGTTCTTC
CASSLVSPKGEQFF
>TRBV19|TRBJ2-5|14|.|TRBD2
TGTGCCAGTAGTACGGGAGGTGTGGGGGAGACCCAGTACTTC
CASSTGGVGETQYF
>TRBV10-1|TRBJ1-6|14|.|.
TGCGCCAGCAGTGAGGCGGATTATAATTCACCCCTCCACTTT
CASSEADYNSPLHF
>TRBV20-1|TRBJ2-3|10|.|.
TGCAGTGCTCCAGAAGATACGCAGTATTTT
CSAPEDTQYF
>TRBV6-5|TRBJ1-2|11|.|.
TGTGCCAGCAGTTACGGGACAGGCTACACCTTC
CASSYGTGYTF
>TRBV3-1/TRBV3-2|TRBJ2-2|15|.|.
TGTGCCAGCAGCCAAAGGCCAGTTAGCACCGGGGAGCTGTTTTTT
CASSQRPVSTGELFF
>TRBV29-1|TRBJ1-2|16|.|TRBD1
TGCAGCGTCTCGACAGGGACCCAATCCTCTAACTATGGCTACACCTTC
CSVSTGTQSSNYGYTF